This T cell receptor beta chain was captured by sequencing in a study of T cells in Graves' hyperthyroidism and ophthalmopathy. Overall study context: It was at initial diagnosis, before any treatment, that peripheral blood was collected.

The sample holds many counts of this clonotype. Graves' hyperthyroidism was deemed stable given no ophthalmopathy progression within 18 months. Hyperthyroidism was newly diagnosed in patients aged 18 to 65 (duration under 2 months). Used for diagnoses were clinical symptoms, serum thyroxine and TRAb, thyroid ultrasound and orbital computed tomography. Amplified TCR beta CDR3 regions came from RNA transcripts. The TCR CDR3 first-round RT-PCR relied on the HTBI primer set. TCRdb re-analysed the multiplex PCR reads in MiXCR, keeping a single row per CDR3 protein. The sample has approximately 560,000 distinct CDR3 sequences; about 15% are singletons. This sequence was found in a woman aged 25-40 years with Graves' hyperthyroidism. The specimen was blood.

The CDR3 reads CSVTREGGYTDTQYF. CDR3 DNA sequence: TGCAGCGTTACACGGGAGGGAGGGTACACAGATACGCAGTATTTT. This chain joins TRBV29-1 and TRBJ2-3, with 8 nucleotides matching TRBD2. This CDR3 is 15 amino acids long. The J segment lost 2 bases and the V segment lost 5 bases, leaving 9 bases of the junction unmatched. CDR1 and CDR2 from the germline V gene are SQVTM and ANQGSEA.